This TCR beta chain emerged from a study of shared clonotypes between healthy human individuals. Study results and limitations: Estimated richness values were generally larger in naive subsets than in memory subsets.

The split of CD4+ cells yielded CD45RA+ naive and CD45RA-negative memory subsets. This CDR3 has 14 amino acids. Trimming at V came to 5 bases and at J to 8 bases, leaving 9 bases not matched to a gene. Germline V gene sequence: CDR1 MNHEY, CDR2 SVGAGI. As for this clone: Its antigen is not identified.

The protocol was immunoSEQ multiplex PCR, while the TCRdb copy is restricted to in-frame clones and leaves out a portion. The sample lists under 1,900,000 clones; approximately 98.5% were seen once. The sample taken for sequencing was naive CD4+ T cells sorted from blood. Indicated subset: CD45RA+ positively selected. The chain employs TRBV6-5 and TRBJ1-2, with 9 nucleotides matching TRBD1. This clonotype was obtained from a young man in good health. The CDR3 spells CASSLRAGQGGYTF. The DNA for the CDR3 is TGTGCCAGCAGTCTAAGGGCGGGACAGGGAGGCTACACCTTC.